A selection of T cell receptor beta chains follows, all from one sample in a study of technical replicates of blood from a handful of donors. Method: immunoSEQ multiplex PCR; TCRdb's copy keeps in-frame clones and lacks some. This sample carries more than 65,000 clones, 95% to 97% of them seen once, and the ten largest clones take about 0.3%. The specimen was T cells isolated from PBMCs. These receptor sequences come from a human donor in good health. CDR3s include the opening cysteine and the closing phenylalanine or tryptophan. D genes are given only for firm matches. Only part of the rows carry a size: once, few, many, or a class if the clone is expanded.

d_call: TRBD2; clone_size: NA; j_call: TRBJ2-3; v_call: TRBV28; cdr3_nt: TGTGCCAGCAGTCGGGGGGGTTATGGCACAGATACGCAGTATTTT; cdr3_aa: CASSRGGYGTDTQYF
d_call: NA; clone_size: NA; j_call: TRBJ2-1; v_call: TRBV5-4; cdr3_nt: TGTGCCAGCAGCTTCAGGGTACTCTTCTCCTACAATGAGCAGTTCTTC; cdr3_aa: CASSFRVLFSYNEQFF
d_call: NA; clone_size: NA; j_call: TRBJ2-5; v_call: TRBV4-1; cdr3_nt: TGCGCCAGCAGCCAAGTAGCGGTGTACCAAGAGACCCAGTACTTC; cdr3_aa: CASSQVAVYQETQYF
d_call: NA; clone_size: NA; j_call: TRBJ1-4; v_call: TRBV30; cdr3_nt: TGTGCCTGGAGCGAGGCATATGTTAACGAAAAACTGTTTTTT; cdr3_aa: CAWSEAYVNEKLFF
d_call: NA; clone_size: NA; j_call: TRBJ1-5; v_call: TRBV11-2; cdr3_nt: TGTGCCAGCAGCTTGGGGGGTGGCAATCAGCCCCAGCATTTT; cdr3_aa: CASSLGGGNQPQHF
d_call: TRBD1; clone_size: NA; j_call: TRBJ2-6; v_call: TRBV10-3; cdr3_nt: TGTGCCATCACCGCTACAGGGGTGGCTGGGGCCAACGTCCTGACTTTC; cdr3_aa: CAITATGVAGANVLTF
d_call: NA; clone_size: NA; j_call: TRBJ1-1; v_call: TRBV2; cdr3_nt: TGTGCCAGCATGGAGGGAGGGGAACAGAACACTGAAGCTTTCTTT; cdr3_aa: CASMEGGEQNTEAFF
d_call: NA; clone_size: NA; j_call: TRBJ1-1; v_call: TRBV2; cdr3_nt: TGTGCCAGGTGGGACTTCCAGAACACTGAAGCTTTCTTT; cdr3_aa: CARWDFQNTEAFF
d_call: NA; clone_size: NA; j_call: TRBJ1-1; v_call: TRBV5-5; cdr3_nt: TGTGCCAGCAGTAACCCGGCGGAGAACACTGAAGCTTTCTTT; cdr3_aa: CASSNPAENTEAFF
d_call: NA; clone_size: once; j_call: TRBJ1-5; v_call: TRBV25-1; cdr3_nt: TGTGCCAGCAGTGAAACAGCTAGCAATCAGCCCCAGCATTTT; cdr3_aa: CASSETASNQPQHF
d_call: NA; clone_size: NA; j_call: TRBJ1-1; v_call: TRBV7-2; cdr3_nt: TGTGCCAGCACCTCCGGGGGTAGCTACGCTGAAGCTTTCTTT; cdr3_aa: CASTSGGSYAEAFF
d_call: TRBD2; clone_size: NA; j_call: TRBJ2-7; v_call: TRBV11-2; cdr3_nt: TGTGCCAGCAGCTTTAGCGGGAGGGACCCCTACGAGCAGTACTTC; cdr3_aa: CASSFSGRDPYEQYF
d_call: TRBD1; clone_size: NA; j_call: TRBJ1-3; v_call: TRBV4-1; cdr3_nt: TGCGCCAGCAGCGGAGGCCGGGACAGGGGGCTTTATGGAAACACCATATATTTT; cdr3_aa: CASSGGRDRGLYGNTIYF
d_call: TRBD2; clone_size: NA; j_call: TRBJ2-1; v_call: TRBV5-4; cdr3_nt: TGTGCCAGCTCTAGCGGGAGCTCCTACAATGAGCAGTTCTTC; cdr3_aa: CASSSGSSYNEQFF
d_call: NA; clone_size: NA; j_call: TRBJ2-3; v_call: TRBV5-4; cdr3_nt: TGTGCCAGCAGCCTCTCGACAGGCCGCGCAGATACGCAGTATTTT; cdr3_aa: CASSLSTGRADTQYF
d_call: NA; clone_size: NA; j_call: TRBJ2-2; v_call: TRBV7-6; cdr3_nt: TGTGCCAGCAGCTTAGATTGGGCACTTACCGCCGGGGAGCTGTTTTTT; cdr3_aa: CASSLDWALTAGELFF
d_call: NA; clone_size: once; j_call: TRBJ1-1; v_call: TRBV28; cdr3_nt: TGTGCCAGCAGTTACTCCTTGACAGACATGAACACTGAAGCTTTCTTT; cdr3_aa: CASSYSLTDMNTEAFF
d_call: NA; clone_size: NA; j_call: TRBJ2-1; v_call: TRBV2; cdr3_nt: TGTGCGCCGGGGTTCTACAATGAGCAGTTCTTC; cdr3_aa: CAPGFYNEQFF
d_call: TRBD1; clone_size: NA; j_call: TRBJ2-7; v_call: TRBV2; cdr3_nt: TGTGCCAGCAGTGAAATCAGGCAGGGGGCCTACGAGCAGTACTTC; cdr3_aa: CASSEIRQGAYEQYF
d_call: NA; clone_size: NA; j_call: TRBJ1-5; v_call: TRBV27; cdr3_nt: TGTGCCAGCAGTTTATTTTTTGTCGTTGGGAGAGGATTACAGCCCCAGCATTTT; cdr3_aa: CASSLFFVVGRGLQPQHF
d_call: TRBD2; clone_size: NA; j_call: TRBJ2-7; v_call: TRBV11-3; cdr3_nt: TGTGCCAGCAGCGCAAAACTAGCGGGAGGGCCATACGAGCAGTACTTC; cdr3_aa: CASSAKLAGGPYEQYF
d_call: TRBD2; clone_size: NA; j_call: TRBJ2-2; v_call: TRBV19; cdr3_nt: TGTGCCAGTACCTCGGGACTAGCGGGAGTGGGCGGGGAGCTGTTTTTT; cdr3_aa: CASTSGLAGVGGELFF
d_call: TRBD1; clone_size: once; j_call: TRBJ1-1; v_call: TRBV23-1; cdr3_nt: TGCGCCAGCGGACAAAGACAGGGGGTCACTGAAGCTTTCTTT; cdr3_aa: CASGQRQGVTEAFF
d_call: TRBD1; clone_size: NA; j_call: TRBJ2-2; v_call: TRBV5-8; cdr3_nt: TGTGCCAGCAGCTTAGAAAGGACAGGGGGCCTCACCGGGGAGCTGTTTTTT; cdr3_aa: CASSLERTGGLTGELFF
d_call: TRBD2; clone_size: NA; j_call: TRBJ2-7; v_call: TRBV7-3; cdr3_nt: TGTGCCAGCAGCTTTCAAGCGGGAGATCGGGAGCAGTACTTC; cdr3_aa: CASSFQAGDREQYF
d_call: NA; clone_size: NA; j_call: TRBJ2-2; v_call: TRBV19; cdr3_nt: TGTGCCAGTAGTCTTATTCCCAGTCCAGTGGCAGGCACCGGGGAGCTGTTTTTT; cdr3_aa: CASSLIPSPVAGTGELFF
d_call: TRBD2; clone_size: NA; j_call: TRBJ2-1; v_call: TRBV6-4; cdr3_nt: TGTGCCAGCAGTGGACCGCAGGGACTAGCGGGTGACAATGAGCAGTTCTTC; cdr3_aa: CASSGPQGLAGDNEQFF
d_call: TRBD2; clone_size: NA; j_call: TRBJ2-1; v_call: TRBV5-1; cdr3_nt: TGCGCCAGCAGCCTCACTAGCGGGAGCTTGAATGAGCAGTTCTTC; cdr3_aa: CASSLTSGSLNEQFF
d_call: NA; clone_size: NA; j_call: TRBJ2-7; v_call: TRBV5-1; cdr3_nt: TGCGCCAGCAAGCCCCCGGGTTCCTACGAGCAGTACTTC; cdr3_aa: CASKPPGSYEQYF
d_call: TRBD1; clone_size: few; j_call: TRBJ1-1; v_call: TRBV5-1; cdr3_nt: TGCGCCAGCAGGTCACAGGGGACTGAAGCTTTCTTT; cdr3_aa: CASRSQGTEAFF
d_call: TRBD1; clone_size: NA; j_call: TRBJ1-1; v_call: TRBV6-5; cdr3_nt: TGTGCCAGCAGTTTGGTGTCAGGGGGCCAGGGGGCTGAAGCTTTCTTT; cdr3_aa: CASSLVSGGQGAEAFF
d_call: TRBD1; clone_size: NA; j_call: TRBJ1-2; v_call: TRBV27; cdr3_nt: TGTGCCAGCAGCACGGGACAGGGAGGAGCTGGCTACACCTTC; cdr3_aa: CASSTGQGGAGYTF
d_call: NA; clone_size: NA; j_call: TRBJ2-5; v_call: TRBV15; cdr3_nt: TGTGCCACCAGCACCCTTGGGACTGCCTCTGAGACCCAGTACTTC; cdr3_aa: CATSTLGTASETQYF
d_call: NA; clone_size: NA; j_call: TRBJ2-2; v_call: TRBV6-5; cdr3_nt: TGTGCCAGCAGTTACTCAGCAGGGGAGTCCATCGGGGAGCTGTTTTTT; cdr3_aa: CASSYSAGESIGELFF
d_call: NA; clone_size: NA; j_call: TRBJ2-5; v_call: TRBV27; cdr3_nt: TGTGCCAGCAGTTTGGGAGCGGAGGGCCCGAAGACCCAGTACTTC; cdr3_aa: CASSLGAEGPKTQYF
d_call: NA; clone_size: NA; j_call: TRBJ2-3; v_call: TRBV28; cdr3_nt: TGTGCCAGCAGTTTACTTGGGAGGACGGTCACAGATACGCAGTATTTT; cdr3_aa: CASSLLGRTVTDTQYF
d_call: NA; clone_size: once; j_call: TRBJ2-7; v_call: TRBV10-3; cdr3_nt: TGTGCCATCAGTCCGACAGATTCCTACGAGCAGTACTTC; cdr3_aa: CAISPTDSYEQYF
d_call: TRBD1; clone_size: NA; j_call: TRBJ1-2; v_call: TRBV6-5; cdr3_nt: TGTGCCAGCAGAAATCTCGGACAGGGCGCCTATGGCTACACCTTC; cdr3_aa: CASRNLGQGAYGYTF
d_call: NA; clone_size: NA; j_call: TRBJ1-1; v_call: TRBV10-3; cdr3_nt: TGTGCCATCAGTTCTGGGGGGATAGCTTTCTTT; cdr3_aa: CAISSGGIAFF
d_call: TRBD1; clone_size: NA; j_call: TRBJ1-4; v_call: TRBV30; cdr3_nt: TGTGCCTGGAGAATACAGGGGAATGAAAAACTGTTTTTT; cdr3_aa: CAWRIQGNEKLFF
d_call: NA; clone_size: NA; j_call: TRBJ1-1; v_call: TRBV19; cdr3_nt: TGTGCCACAAAATGGTCCAGGGAATTGAACACTGAAGCTTTCTTT; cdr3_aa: CATKWSRELNTEAFF
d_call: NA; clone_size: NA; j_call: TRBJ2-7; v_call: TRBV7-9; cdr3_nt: TGTGCCAGCAGCTTAGACAGCTCCTACGAGCAGTACTTC; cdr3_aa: CASSLDSSYEQYF
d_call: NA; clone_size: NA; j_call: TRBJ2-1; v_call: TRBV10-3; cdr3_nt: TGTGCCATCACGAGTTCTGCTGGACTCAATGAGCAGTTCTTC; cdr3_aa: CAITSSAGLNEQFF
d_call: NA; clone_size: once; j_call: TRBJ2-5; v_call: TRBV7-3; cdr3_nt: TGTGCCAGCAGCCGGGACAACCAAGAGACCCAGTACTTC; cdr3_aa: CASSRDNQETQYF
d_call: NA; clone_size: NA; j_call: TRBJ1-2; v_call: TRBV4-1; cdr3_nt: TGCGCCAGCAGCCAAGACCTTTTCGGGCGTAGGGGCTATGGCTACACCTTC; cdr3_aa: CASSQDLFGRRGYGYTF
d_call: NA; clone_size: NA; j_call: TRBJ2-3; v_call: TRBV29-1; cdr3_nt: TGCAGCGCTCCACAGGGTGGGACAGATACGCAGTATTTT; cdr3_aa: CSAPQGGTDTQYF
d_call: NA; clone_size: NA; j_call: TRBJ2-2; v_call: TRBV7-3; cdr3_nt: TGTGCCAGCAGTTGGGGGGATAACACCGGGGAGCTGTTTTTT; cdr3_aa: CASSWGDNTGELFF
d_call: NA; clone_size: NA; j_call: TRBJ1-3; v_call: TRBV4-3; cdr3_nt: TGCGCCAGCAGCCGGACTTCAGAGGGCTCTGGAAACACCATATATTTT; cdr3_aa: CASSRTSEGSGNTIYF
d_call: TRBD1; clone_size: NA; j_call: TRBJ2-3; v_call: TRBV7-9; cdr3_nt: TGTGCCAGCAGCCCGACAGGGTCCAACACAGATACGCAGTATTTT; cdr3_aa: CASSPTGSNTDTQYF
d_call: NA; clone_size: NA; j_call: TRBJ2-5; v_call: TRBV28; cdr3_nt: TGTGCCAGCAGCGCTTTGACAGGAGGAGAGACCCAGTACTTC; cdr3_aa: CASSALTGGETQYF
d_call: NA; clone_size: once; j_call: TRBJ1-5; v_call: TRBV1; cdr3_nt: TGCACCAGCAAGTATAAATACCGGGACAGGGGACATTTT; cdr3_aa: CTSKYKYRDRGHF
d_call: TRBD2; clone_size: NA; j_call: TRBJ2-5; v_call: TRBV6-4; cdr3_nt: TGTGCCAGCAGTGACGGCGGACGGACTAGCGGGAGAAGGAGCAAAGAGACCCAGTACTTC; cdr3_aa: CASSDGGRTSGRRSKETQYF
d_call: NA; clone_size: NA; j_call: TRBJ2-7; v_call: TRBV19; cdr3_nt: TGTGCCAGTAGTCTCTCAGGAATCCAGGGGAGCTCCTACGAGCAGTACTTC; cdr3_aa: CASSLSGIQGSSYEQYF
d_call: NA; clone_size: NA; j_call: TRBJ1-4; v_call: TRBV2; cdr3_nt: TGTGCCAGCAGTCGGACGGGGGGCGAAAAACTGTTTTTT; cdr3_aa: CASSRTGGEKLFF